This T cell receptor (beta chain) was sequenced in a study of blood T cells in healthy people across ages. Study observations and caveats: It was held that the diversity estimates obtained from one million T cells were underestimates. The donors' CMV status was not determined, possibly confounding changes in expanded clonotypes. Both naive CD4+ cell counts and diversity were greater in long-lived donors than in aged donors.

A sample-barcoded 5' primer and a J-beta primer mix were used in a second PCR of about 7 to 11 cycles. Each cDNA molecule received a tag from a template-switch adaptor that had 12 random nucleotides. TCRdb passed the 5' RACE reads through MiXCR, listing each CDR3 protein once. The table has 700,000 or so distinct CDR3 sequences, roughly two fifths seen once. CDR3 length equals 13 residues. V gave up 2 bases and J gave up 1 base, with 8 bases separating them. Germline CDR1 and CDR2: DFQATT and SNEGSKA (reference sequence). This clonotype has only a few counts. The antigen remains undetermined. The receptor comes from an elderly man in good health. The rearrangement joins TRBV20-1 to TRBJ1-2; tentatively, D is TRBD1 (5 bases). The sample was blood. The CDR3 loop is CSARTQGNYGYTF. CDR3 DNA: TGCAGTGCTAGAACCCAGGGTAACTATGGCTACACCTTC.